This T cell receptor beta chain was identified during a study of blood T cell repertoires in COVID-19 (dated by TCRdb to 2020 to 2021). For context, the study as a whole: Samples covering the acute and convalescent phases of COVID-19 were provided by collaborators in the United States, Italy and Spain. HLA class I and class II types, where available, came from metadata supplied by the sample provider rather than from assay-based typing. The prospective study material was composed of cDNA or gDNA derived from T cells, B-cell-depleted T cells, or PBMCs. The repertoires were released in a freely available public database meant as a resource for research on the immune response to SARS-CoV-2. The dataset comprised deeply sampled blood TCRbeta repertoires from subjects exposed to, actively infected with, or recovered from COVID-19. Samples were obtained from the ongoing ImmuneRACE study (first 160 participants) and from about 1,300 subjects provided by 6 global collaborators. The sample metadata nearly always contained a de-identified subject ID, COVID-19 status, age in years and sex. On the study overall, not on this receptor specifically: The amount of clinical and demographic metadata varied by source and participant and was provided uncurated.

Notes on this clone: Its antigen is not yet known. Within one base of it there is no much larger clone, and no base qualities were kept.

The immunoSEQ Assay, a bias-controlled multiplex PCR, was used to amplify TCRbeta CDR3 regions from genomic DNA. The source study handled its data this way. Nucleated cell counts per sample were estimated from amplification of reference gene primers within the assay. Sequence reads were collapsed and filtered to measure the absolute abundance of every unique TCRbeta CDR3 rearrangement. For each sample, productive Simpson clonality was calculated as the square root of Simpson's diversity index across productive rearrangements. TCRdb took over this immuneACCESS table, retaining in-frame rearrangements with V and J assigned. Such tables are incomplete; in checked studies, under half of the missing clones stem from an unresolved V gene, and the remainder is unexplained. That table supplies the V and J calls and clone size; D and trimming were determined from the DNA. The sample has approximately 220,000 clones on record, approximately 80% of them singletons. The leading ten clones occupy around 25% of the sample.

V is clipped by 7 bases and J by 8 bases, and the sequence between their germline boundaries is 17 bases long. The CDR3 measures 13 amino acids from cysteine to phenylalanine. Left in the record is the CDR3 DNA by itself, 39 bases read in frame from the first base. CDR1 LNHNV and CDR2 YYDKDF are derived from the germline V gene (reference sequence). Whole blood was collected in K2EDTA tubes by collaborating institutions according to the institutions' own protocols. For TCRbeta analysis, collaborators shipped samples as frozen whole blood, isolated PBMCs, or DNA extracted from either of those sample types.

This receptor was obtained from a man aged 35-49 years with acute or convalescent COVID-19. The V and J genes are TRBV15 and TRBJ1-2; a confident D gene designation cannot be given. Sequenced material: peripheral blood. The CDR3 reads CATKEERQLGYTF. The DNA reads as follows: TGTGCCACCAAGGAGGAGAGACAACTAGGCTACACCTTC.